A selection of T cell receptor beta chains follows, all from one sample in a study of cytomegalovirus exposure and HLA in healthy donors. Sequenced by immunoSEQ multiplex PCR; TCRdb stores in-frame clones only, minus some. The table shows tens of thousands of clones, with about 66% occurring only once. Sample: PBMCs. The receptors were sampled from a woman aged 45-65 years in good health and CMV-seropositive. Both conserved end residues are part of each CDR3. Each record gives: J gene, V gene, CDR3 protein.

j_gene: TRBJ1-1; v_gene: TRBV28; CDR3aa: CASSLIGVDTEAFF
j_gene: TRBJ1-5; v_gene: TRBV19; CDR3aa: CASSSSSNQPQHF
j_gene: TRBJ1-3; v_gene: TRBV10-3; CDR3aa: CAISETAGNTIYF
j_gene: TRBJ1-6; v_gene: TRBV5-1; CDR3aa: CASSLGQGVGNSPLHF
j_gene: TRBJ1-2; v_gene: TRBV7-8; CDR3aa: CASVAGTGSEGYGYTF
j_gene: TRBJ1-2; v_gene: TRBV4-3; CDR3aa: CASSQGGGYGYTF
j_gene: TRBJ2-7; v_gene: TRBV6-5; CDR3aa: CASSQGGAGYEQYF
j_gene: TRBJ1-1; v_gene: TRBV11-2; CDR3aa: CASSLIGGEALNTEAFF
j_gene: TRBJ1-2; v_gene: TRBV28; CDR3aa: CASSENRDTYNYGYTF
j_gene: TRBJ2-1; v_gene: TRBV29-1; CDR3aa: CSVEDRAGDEQFF
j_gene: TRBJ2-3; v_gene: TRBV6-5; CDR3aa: CASSYSGMSGADTQYF
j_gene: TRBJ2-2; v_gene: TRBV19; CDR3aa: CASSSGQAPNTGELFF
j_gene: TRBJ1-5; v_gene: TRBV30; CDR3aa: CAWSVGQTALQPQHF
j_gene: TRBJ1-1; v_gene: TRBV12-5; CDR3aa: CASSLWDRVHTEAFF
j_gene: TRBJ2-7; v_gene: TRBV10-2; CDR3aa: CASSFTGLSYEQYF
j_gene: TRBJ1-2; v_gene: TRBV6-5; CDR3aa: CASRRDTNNDGYTF
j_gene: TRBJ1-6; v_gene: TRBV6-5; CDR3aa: CASSYQGQGISPLHF
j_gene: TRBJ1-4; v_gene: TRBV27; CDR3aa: CASTHGPAGEKLFF
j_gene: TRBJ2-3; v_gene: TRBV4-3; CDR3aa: CASSQDGWLAGTLNVPDTQYF
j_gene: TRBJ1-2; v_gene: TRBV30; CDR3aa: CAAWAGVNYGYTF
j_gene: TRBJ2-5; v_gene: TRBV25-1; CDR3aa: CASSESGGGRRETQYF
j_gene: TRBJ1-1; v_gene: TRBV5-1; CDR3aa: CASSLVAGDTEAFF
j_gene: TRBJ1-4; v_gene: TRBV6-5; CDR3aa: CASSSMDYNEKLFF
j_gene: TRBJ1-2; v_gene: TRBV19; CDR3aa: CASSRDINYGYTF
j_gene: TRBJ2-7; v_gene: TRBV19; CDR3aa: CASGQGAYEQYF
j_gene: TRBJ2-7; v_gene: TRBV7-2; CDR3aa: CASRKGDRGLGEQYF
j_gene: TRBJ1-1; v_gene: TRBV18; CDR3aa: CASSRQGGGNTEAFF
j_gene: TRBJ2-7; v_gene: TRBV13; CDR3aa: CASSPRDREDEQYF
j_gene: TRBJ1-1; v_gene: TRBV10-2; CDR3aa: CASSGLGGAEAFF
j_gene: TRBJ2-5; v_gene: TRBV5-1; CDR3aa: CASSLDAGDETQYF
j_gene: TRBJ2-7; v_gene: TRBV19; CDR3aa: CASSTRYKDYEQYF
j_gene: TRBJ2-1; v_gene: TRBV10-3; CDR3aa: CAIQSGTGLNEQFF
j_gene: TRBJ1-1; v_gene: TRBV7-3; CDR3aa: CASSPQPQGSEAFF
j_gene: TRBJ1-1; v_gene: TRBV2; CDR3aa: CASSVTGNTEAFF
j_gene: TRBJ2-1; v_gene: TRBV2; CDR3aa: CASSDMGGGAGEQFF
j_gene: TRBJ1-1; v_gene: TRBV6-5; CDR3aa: CASSSSVLRLFF
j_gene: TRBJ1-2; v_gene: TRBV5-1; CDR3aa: CASSLPGDYTF
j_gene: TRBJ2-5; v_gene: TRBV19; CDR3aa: CASSMADQETQYF
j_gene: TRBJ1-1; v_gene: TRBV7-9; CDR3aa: CASSLVGGRGNTEAFF
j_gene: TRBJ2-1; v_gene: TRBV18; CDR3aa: CASSPQREEQFF
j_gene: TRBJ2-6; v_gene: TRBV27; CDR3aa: CASSPTSGANVLTF
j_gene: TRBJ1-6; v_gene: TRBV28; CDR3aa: CASRGQGATYNSPLHF
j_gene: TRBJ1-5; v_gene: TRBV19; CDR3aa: CASSSRSNQPQHF
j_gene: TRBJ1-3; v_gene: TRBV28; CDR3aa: CRDRGTGNTIYF
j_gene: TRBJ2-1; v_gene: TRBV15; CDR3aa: CATSTTSIHEQFF
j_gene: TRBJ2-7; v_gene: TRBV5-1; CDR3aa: CASSWALGEQYF
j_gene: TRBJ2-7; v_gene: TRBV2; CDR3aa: CASSDRQGVKNEQYF
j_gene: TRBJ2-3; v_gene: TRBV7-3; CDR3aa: CASSRLAGGLTDTQYF
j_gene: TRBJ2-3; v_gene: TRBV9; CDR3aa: CASSVEGAGGFTDTQYF
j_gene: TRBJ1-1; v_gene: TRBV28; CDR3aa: CASSPRRSGWFTEAFF
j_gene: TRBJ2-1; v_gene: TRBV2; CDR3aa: CASSDPQRGELNEQFF
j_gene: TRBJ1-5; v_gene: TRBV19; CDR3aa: CATCRQGVSNQPQHF